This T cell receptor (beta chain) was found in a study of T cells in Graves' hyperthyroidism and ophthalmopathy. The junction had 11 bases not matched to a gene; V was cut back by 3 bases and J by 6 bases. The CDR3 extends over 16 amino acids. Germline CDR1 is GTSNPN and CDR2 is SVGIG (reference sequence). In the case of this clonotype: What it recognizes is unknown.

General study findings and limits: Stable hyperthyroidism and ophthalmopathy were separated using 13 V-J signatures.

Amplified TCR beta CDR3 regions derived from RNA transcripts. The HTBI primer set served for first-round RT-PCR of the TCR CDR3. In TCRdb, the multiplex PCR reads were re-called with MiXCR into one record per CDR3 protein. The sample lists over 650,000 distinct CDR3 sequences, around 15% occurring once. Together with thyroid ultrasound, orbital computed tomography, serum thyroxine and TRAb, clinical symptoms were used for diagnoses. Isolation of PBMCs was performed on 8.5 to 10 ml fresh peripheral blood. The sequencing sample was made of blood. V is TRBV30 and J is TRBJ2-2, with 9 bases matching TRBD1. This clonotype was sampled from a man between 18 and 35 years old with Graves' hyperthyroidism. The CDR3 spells CAWRNSGTGWAGELFF. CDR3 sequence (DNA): TGTGCCTGGAGGAACTCCGGGACAGGGTGGGCCGGGGAGCTGTTTTTT.